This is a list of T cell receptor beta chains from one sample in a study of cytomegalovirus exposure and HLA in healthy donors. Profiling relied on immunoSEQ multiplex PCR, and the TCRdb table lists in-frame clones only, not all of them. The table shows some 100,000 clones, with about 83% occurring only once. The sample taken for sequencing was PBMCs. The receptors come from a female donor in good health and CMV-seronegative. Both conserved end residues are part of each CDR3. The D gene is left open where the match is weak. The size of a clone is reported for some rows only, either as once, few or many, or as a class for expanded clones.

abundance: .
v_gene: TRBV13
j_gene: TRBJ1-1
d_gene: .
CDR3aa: CASSLRGNTEAFF
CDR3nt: TGTGCCAGCAGCTTACGGGGGAACACTGAAGCTTTCTTT

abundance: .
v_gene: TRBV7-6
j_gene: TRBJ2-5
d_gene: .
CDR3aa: CASSLDPGEETQYF
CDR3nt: TGTGCCAGCAGCTTAGATCCGGGGGAAGAGACCCAGTACTTC

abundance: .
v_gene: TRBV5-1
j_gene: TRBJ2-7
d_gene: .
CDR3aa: CASSLVPFDEQYF
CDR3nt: TGCGCCAGCAGCTTGGTTCCGTTCGACGAGCAGTACTTC

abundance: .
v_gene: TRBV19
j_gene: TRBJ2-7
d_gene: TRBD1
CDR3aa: CASSRQGQGAEQYF
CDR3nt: TGTGCCAGTAGTAGACAGGGACAGGGAGCCGAGCAGTACTTC

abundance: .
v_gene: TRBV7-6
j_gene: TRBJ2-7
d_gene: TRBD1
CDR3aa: CASSGRTGGFSYEQYF
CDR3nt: TGTGCCAGCAGCGGGAGGACAGGGGGTTTCTCCTACGAGCAGTACTTC

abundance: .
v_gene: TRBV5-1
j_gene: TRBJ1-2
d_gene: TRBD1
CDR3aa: CASSFRAPTGGPGRGGYTF
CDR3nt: TGCGCCAGCAGCTTTAGGGCTCCCACAGGGGGCCCCGGAAGAGGTGGCTACACCTTC

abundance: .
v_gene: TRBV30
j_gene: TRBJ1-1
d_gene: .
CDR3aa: CAWSATGNTEAFF
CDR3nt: TGTGCCTGGAGCGCAACGGGGAACACTGAAGCTTTCTTT

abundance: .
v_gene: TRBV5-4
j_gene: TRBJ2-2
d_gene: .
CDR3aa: CASSSEAAQGNTGELFF
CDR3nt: TGTGCCAGCAGCTCAGAAGCGGCACAGGGGAACACCGGGGAGCTGTTTTTT

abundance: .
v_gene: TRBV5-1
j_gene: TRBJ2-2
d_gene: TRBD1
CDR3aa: CASSLGQGYTGELFF
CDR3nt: TGCGCCAGCAGCTTGGGACAGGGCTACACCGGGGAGCTGTTTTTT

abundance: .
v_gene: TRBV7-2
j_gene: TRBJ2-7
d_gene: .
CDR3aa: CASSLGLRGSEQYF
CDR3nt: TGTGCCAGCAGCTTAGGTCTTCGGGGAAGCGAGCAGTACTTC

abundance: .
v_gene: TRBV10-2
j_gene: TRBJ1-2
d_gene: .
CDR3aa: CASSERQARGYGYTF
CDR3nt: TGCGCCAGCAGTGAAAGACAGGCGAGGGGGTATGGCTACACCTTC

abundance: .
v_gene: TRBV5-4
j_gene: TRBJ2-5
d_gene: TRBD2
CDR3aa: CASSLVLASGGRAQYF
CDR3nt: TGTGCCAGCAGCTTGGTTTTGGCTAGCGGGGGCCGGGCCCAGTACTTC

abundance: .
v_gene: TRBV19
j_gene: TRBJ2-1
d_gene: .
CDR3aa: CASSMGRGSYNEQFF
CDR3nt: TGTGCCAGTAGTATGGGCAGGGGCTCCTACAATGAGCAGTTCTTC

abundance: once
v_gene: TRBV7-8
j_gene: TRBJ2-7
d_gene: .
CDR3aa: CASSLDPRGSYEQYF
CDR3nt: TGTGCCAGCAGCTTAGATCCCCGGGGGTCGTACGAGCAGTACTTC

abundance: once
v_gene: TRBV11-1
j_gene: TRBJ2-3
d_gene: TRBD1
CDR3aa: CASSRGQNTDTQYF
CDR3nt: TGTGCCAGCAGCCGGGGACAGAACACAGATACGCAGTATTTT

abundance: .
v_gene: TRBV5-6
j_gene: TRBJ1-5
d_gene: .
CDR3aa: CASSLADRLNQPQHF
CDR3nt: TGTGCCAGCAGCTTGGCCGATAGACTTAATCAGCCCCAGCATTTT

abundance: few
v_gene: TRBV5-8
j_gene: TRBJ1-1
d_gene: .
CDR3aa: CASSFAEIF
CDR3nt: TGTGCCAGCAGCTTCGCAGAAATCTTT

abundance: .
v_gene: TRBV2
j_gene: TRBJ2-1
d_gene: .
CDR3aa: CASSEVGGGRYNEQFF
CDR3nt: TGTGCCAGCAGTGAAGTAGGGGGGGGGCGTTACAATGAGCAGTTCTTC

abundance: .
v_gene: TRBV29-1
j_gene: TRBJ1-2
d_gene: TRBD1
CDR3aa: CSVRTRTTGQYGYTF
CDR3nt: TGCAGCGTTCGGACGCGCACGACAGGGCAATATGGCTACACCTTC

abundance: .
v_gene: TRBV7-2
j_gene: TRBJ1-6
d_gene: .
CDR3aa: CASRSPMPPRDSPLHF
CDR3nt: TGTGCCAGCAGGAGCCCTATGCCACCACGAGATTCACCCCTCCACTTT

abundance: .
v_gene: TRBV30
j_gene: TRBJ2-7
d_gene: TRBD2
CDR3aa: CAWSAGTIGYEQYF
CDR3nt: TGTGCCTGGAGTGCCGGGACTATTGGATACGAGCAGTACTTC

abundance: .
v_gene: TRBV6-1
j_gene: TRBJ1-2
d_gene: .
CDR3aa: CATTRENYGYTF
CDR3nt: TGTGCCACCACCAGGGAAAACTATGGCTACACCTTC

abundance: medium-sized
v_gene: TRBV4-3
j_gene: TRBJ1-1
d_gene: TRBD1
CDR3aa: CASSQRTGEAFF
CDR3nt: TGCGCCAGCAGCCAACGGACAGGAGAAGCTTTCTTT

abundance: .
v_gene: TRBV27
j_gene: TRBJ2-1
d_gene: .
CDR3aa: CASSLSGAFEQFF
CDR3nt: TGTGCCAGCAGTTTATCGGGGGCTTTTGAGCAGTTCTTC

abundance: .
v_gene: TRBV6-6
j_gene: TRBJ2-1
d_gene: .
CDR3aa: CASNNRGGAWNEQFF
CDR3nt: TGTGCCAGCAACAATAGAGGGGGAGCCTGGAATGAGCAGTTCTTC

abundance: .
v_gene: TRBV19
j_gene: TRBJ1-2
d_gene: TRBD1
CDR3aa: CASSIVAGGGYGYTF
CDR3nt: TGTGCCAGTAGTATCGTGGCAGGGGGCGGGTATGGCTACACCTTC

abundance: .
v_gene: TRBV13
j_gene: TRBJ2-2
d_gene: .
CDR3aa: CASSLGETSNTGELFF
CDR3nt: TGTGCCAGCAGCTTAGGTGAGACTTCGAACACCGGGGAGCTGTTTTTT

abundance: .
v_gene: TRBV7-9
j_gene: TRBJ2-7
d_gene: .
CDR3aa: CASSPGTPTQASYEQYF
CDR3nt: TGTGCCAGCAGCCCCGGGACTCCGACGCAGGCGTCCTACGAGCAGTACTTC

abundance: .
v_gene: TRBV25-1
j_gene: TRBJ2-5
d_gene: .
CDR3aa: CASSDDRGQETQYF
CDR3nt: TGTGCCAGCAGTGACGACAGAGGCCAAGAGACCCAGTACTTC

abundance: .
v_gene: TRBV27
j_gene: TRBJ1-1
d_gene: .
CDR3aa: CASSSIQGWGTTTEAFF
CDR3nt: TGTGCCAGCAGCTCAATCCAGGGCTGGGGGACTACCACTGAAGCTTTCTTT

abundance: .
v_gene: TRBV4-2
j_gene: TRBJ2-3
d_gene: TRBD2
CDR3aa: CASSQEGQRGGTDTQYF
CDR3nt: TGTGCCAGCAGCCAAGAGGGGCAGCGGGGGGGCACAGATACGCAGTATTTT

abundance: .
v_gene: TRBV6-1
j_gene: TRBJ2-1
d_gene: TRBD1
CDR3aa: CASSEEGASYNEQFF
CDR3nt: TGTGCCAGCAGTGAAGAGGGGGCCTCCTACAATGAGCAGTTCTTC